What follows are 18 T cell receptor beta chains derived from one specimen sequenced in a study of T-cell reconstitution after alpha-beta-depleted transplantation in children. The TCRbeta library was prepared with unique molecular identifiers. TCRdb re-derived calls from the PCR reads in MiXCR, one entry per CDR3 protein. This sample has a few hundred thousand distinct CDR3 sequences, with approximately 12% found just once. The sequences come from PBMCs from the stem cell graft donor, collected from the stem cell graft. The receptors derive from a human donor who donated a stem cell graft to a child with combined immunodeficiency.

This clonotype was detected ten times or more. The chain's CDR3 is CASSLQGWTEAFF. Written as DNA, the CDR3 is TGTGCCAGCAGCTTACAGGGTTGGACTGAAGCTTTCTTT. The rearrangement links TRBV12-3 or TRBV12-4 to TRBJ1-1; possibly TRBD1 for D (6 bases). CDR3 size: 13 residues. The V end was cut by 6 bases, the J end by 5 bases, with 13 bases between.

In its sample, this clonotype was seen many times. The chain uses TRBV6-5 and TRBJ1-4; TRBD1 might be the D (5 bases). The CDR3 sequence is 16 residues long. Germline loops: CDR1 MNHEY, CDR2 SVGAGI. The V end was cut by 4 bases, the J end by 3 bases, with 15 bases between. CDR3 sequence: CASSWGGSPPNEKLFF. CDR3 coding DNA: TGTGCCAGCAGTTGGGGCGGGAGCCCACCTAATGAAAAACTGTTTTTT.

This clonotype was counted at least ten times. The rearrangement joins TRBV4-3 to TRBJ2-1; D unclear. The CDR3 runs 15 residues. Germline V gene data show CDR1 as LGHNA and CDR2 as YSLEER. V was cut by 0 bases and J by 4 bases, with 10 bases left in between. CDR3 nucleotide sequence: TGCGCCAGCAGCCAAGAGGAAAGCAGGTACAATGAGCAGTTCTTC. It is translated as CASSQEESRYNEQFF.

This clonotype has ten or more counts. The chain carries TRBV29-1 and TRBJ2-1, with D perhaps being TRBD1 or TRBD2 (5 bases each). The CDR3 length is 11 residues. The V and J ends lost 7 bases and 4 bases respectively, with 8 bases between them. CDR1 SQVTM and CDR2 ANQGSEA come from the germline V gene. The CDR3 bases are TGCAGCGGGGACCGTTACAATGAGCAGTTCTTC. Protein sequence: CSGDRYNEQFF.

This clonotype was counted only a few times. The V gene is TRBV28, the J gene TRBJ2-7; 8 nucleotides align to TRBD1. Germline lookup yields CDR1 MDHEN and CDR2 SYDVKM. This CDR3 region has 15 residues. The J segment lost 5 bases and the V segment lost 6 bases, leaving 12 bases of the junction unmatched. The CDR3 here is CASRIRTGSDHEQYF. For the CDR3, the DNA is TGTGCCAGCAGGATCCGGACAGGGAGCGACCACGAGCAGTACTTC.

This clonotype has a count of ten or more. J is TRBJ2-7 and V is TRBV29-1; possible D gene TRBD1, 6 bases. Germline V gene sequence: CDR1 SQVTM, CDR2 ANQGSEA. Trimming removed 6 bases at V and 2 bases at J, with 14 bases between. This CDR3 has 13 residues. DNA for the CDR3: TGCAGCGTGCTGGACAAGGGGGCCTACGAGCAGTACTTC. Encoded protein: CSVLDKGAYEQYF.

V and J are TRBV30 and TRBJ2-7; the D is unclear. Trimming took 0 bases from V and 6 from J, leaving 6 bases between them. The CDR3 runs 11 residues. The germline V gene encodes CDR1 GTSNPN and CDR2 SVGIG (reference sequence). Here the CDR3 DNA reads TGTGCCTGGAGTGTAGGCCCCGAGCAGTACTTC. Translation: CAWSVGPEQYF.

Ten or more counts support this clonotype. The V and J genes are TRBV28 and TRBJ2-7, with D hard to call. The CDR3 consists of 12 residues. Looked up from germline, CDR1 is MDHEN and CDR2 is SYDVKM. The V end lost 3 bases, the J end lost 4 bases, and 7 bases lay between the germline ends. CDR3 nucleotide sequence: TGTGCCAGCAGTTTTAGGGCATACGAGCAGTACTTC. Its translation is CASSFRAYEQYF.

This clonotype was observed many times. The genes are TRBV5-1 and TRBJ2-3, with D unresolved. V was trimmed by 4 bases and J by 2 bases, leaving 14 bases between them. CDR3 length equals 15 residues. CDR1 and CDR2 from the germline V gene are SGHRS and YFSETQ. CDR3 nucleotide sequence: TGCGCCAGCAGCACGGACGGAAGAAACACAGATACGCAGTATTTT. Its translation is CASSTDGRNTDTQYF.

Ten or more counts support this clonotype. The gene calls are TRBV12-3 or TRBV12-4 and TRBJ2-3; D unclear. V lost 5 bases and J 5 bases, leaving 11 bases between the germline ends. The CDR3 has 13 residues. The CDR3 DNA reads TGTGCCAGCAGTCCTCGGGTCAGAGATACGCAGTATTTT. Protein product: CASSPRVRDTQYF.

This clonotype came up many times. The V and J genes are TRBV13 and TRBJ1-3; D not resolved. V shed 2 bases and J shed 8 bases, with 10 bases lying between them. The CDR3 runs to 13 residues. Per germline, CDR1 PRHDT and CDR2 FYEKMQ (reference sequence). The CDR3 DNA sequence: TGTGCCAGCAGCTTAAGGCCTGGGGACACCATATATTTT. It codes for CASSLRPGDTIYF.

The V gene is TRBV12-3 or TRBV12-4, the J gene TRBJ2-1; maybe TRBD2 (5 bases). The V end was cut by 3 bases, the J end by 7 bases, with 16 bases between. The CDR3 totals 15 residues. Here the CDR3 reads CASSFIPAGGNEQFF. In DNA, the CDR3 is TGTGCCAGCAGTTTTATCCCCGCGGGCGGGAATGAGCAGTTCTTC.

The J gene is TRBJ1-1, the V gene TRBV3-1; D is unresolved. V lost 4 bases and J 0 bases, leaving 12 bases between the germline ends. From germline, CDR1 is LGHDT and CDR2 YNNKEL (reference sequence). CDR3 size: 15 residues. For the CDR3, the DNA is TGTGCCAGCAGCCGCGAGGGTCTTTTGAACACTGAAGCTTTCTTT. This gives the protein CASSREGLLNTEAFF.

This rearrangement joins TRBV12-3 or TRBV12-4 to TRBJ2-2; TRBD2 matches at 10 bases. The ends lost 5 bases at V and 0 bases at J; junction bases unmatched: 3. The CDR3 runs 16 residues. CDR3 in DNA: TGTGCCAGCAGTGGTAGCGGGGGGACGAACACCGGGGAGCTGTTTTTT. It translates to CASSGSGGTNTGELFF.

The chain uses TRBV6-1 and TRBJ2-6; no definite D call. V lost 6 bases and J 3 bases, leaving 12 bases between the germline ends. CDR3 size: 15 residues. Germline V gives CDR1 MNHNS, CDR2 SASEGT. The CDR3 DNA follows: TGTGCCAGCAGCCTAGAGGTTAATGGGGCCAACGTCCTGACTTTC. It translates to CASSLEVNGANVLTF.

This clonotype was seen a few times. The gene calls are TRBV2 and TRBJ2-5; possibly TRBD1 for D (6 bases). The V gene's germline CDR1 is SNHLY and CDR2 FYNNEI. This CDR3 region has 14 residues. Deletions cut 7 bases from V and 5 bases from J, with 17 bases between. CDR3 DNA: TGTGCCAGCACCATGGACAGTTACCCGGAGACCCAGTACTTC. It specifies CASTMDSYPETQYF.

The chain combines TRBV21-1 with TRBJ2-1. TRBV21-1 constitutes a pseudogene. The CDR3 loop spans 10 amino acids. The CDR3 loop reads CASREPFTPF. CDR3 bases: TGTGCCAGCAGAGAGCCCTTTACTCCCTTC.

The rearrangement links TRBV6-2 or TRBV6-3 to TRBJ2-7, with 11 bases lining up with TRBD1. The ends lost 2 bases at V and 2 bases at J; junction bases unmatched: 14. Germline CDR1 reads MNHEY; CDR2 reads SVGEGT. The length of the CDR3 is 19 residues. The CDR3 sequence is CASSYQTSWDRGIPYEQYF. DNA for the CDR3: TGTGCCAGCAGTTACCAGACCTCCTGGGACAGGGGGATCCCCTACGAGCAGTACTTC.